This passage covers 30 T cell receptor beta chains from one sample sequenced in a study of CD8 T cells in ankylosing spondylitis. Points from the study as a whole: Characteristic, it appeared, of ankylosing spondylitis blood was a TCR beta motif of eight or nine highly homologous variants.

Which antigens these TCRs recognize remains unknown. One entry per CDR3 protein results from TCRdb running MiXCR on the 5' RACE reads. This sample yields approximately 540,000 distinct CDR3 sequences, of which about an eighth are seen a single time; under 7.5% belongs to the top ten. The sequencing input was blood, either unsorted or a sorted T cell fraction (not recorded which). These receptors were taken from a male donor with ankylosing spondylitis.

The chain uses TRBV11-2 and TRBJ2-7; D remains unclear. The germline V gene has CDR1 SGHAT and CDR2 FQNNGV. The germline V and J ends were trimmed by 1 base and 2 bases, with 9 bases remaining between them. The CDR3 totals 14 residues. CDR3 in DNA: TGTGCCAGCAGCTTAGGTCCCAGCACCTACGAGCAGTACTTC. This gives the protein CASSLGPSTYEQYF.

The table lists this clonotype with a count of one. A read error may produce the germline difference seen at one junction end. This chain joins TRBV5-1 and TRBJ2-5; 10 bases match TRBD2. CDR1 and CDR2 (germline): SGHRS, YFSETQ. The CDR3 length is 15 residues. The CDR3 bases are TGCACCAGCAGCTTGAAGCTAGCGGGAGTGGAGACCCAGTACTTC. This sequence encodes CTSSLKLAGVETQYF.

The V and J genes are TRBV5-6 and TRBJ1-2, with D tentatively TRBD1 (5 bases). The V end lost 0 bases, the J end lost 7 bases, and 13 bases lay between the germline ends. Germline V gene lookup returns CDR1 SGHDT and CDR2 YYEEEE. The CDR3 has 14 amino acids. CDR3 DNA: TGTGCCAGCAGCTTGGTGGCAGGGAGTGGTGGCTACACCTTC. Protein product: CASSLVAGSGGYTF. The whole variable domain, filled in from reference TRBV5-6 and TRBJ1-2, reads DAGVTQSPTHLIKTRGQQVTLRCSPKSGHDTVSWYQQALGQGPQFIFQYYEEEERQRGNFPDRFSGHQFPNYSSELNVNALLLGDSALYLCASSLVAGSGGYTFGSGTRLTVV.

The CDR3: CASSLAPWGDYEQYF. In DNA, the CDR3 is TGTGCCAGCAGCCTGGCTCCCTGGGGAGACTACGAGCAGTACTTC. The chain combines TRBV5-5 with TRBJ2-7; possibly TRBD2 for D (5 bases). The V gene's germline CDR1 is SGHKS and CDR2 YYEKEE (reference sequence). V gave up 4 bases and J gave up 3 bases, with 17 bases separating them. The CDR3 is 15 amino acids.

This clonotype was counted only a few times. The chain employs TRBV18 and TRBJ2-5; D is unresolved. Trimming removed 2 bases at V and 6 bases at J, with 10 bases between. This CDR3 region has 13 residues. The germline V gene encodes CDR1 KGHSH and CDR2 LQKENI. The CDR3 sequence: CASSPMAPKTQYF. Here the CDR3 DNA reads TGTGCCAGCTCACCAATGGCACCAAAGACCCAGTACTTC.

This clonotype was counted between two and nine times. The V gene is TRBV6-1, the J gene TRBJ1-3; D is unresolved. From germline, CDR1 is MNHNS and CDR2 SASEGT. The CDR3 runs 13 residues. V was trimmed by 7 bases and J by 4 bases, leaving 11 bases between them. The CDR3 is CASKGPAGNTIYF. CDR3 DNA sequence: TGTGCCAGCAAAGGCCCAGCGGGAAACACCATATATTTT.

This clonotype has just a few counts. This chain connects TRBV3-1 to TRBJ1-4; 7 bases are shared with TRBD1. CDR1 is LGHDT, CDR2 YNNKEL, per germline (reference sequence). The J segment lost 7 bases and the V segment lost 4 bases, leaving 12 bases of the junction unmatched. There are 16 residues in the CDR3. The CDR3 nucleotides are TGTGCCAGCAGCCTCACCGCAGGGGGAGGTAGTGAAAAACTGTTTTTT. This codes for CASSLTAGGGSEKLFF.

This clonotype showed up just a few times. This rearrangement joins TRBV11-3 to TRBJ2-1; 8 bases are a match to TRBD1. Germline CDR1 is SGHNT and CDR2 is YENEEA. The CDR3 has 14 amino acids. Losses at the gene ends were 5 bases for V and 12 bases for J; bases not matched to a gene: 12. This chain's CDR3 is CASSIRTGHGGQFF. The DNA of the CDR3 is TGTGCCAGCAGCATTCGGACAGGGCATGGAGGGCAGTTCTTC.

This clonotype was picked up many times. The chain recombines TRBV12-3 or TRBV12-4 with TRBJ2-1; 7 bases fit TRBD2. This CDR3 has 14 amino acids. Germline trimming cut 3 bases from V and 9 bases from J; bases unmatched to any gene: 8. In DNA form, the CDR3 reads TGTGCCAGCAGTTTGGGGGGGTCGGGGGGTGAGCAGTTCTTC. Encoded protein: CASSLGGSGGEQFF.

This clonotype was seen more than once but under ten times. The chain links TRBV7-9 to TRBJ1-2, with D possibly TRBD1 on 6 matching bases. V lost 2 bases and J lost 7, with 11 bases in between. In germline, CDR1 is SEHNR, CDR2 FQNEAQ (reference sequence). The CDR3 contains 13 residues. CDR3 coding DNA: TGTGCCAGCAGCTTACAAGGGACAACTGGCTACACCTTC. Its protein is CASSLQGTTGYTF.

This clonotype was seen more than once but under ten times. Here the CDR3 reads CASSLRGGAASYEQYF. CDR3 bases: TGCGCCAGCAGCTTGAGAGGGGGAGCAGCGTCCTACGAGCAGTACTTC. The chain combines TRBV5-1 with TRBJ2-7, with D maybe TRBD1 (6 bases). V dropped 1 base and J dropped 1 base, with 15 bases sitting between them. CDR3 length: 16 amino acids. CDR1 and CDR2 from the germline V gene are SGHRS and YFSETQ.

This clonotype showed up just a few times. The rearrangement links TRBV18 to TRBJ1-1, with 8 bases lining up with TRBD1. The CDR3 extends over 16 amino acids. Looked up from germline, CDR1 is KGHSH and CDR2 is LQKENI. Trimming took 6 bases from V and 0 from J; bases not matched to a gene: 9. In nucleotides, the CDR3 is TGTGCCAGCTCCCAGACAGGGGCCACCTTGAACACTGAAGCTTTCTTT. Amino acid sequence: CASSQTGATLNTEAFF.

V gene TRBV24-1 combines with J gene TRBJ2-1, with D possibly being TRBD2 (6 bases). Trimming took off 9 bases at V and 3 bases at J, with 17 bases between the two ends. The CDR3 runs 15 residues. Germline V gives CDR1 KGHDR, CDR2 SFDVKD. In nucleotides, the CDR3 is TGTGCCACCGGCTTGGGGGGTGTCGGCTACAATGAGCAGTTCTTC. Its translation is CATGLGGVGYNEQFF.

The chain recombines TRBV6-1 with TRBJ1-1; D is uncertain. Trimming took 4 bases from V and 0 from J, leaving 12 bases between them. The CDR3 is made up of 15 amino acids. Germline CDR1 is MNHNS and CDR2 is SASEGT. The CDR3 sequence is CASSVMTMVNTEAFF. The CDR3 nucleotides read TGTGCCAGCAGTGTCATGACCATGGTGAACACTGAAGCTTTCTTT.

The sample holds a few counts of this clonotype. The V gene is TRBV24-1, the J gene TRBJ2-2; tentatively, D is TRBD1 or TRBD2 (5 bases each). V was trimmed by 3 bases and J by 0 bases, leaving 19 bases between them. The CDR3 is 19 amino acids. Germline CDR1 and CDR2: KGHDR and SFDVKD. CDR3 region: CATSDLPGRTASNTGELFF. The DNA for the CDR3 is TGTGCCACCAGTGATCTACCGGGACGCACTGCATCGAACACCGGGGAGCTGTTTTTT.

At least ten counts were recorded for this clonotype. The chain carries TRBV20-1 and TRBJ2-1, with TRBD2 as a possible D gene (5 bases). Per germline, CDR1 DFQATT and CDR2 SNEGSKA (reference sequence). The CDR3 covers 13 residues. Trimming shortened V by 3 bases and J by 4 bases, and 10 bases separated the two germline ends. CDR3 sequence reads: CSASSSRYNEQFF. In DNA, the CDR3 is TGCAGTGCTAGCTCTAGCCGATACAATGAGCAGTTCTTC.

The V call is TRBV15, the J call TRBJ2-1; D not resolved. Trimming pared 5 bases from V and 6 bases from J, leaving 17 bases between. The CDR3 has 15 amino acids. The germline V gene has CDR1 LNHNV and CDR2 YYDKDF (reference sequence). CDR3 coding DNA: TGTGCCACCAGCCGGACGGTGGGTCTGGGCAATGAGCAGTTCTTC. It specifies CATSRTVGLGNEQFF.

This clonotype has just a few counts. The CDR3 sequence is CASSFASDQPQHF. The CDR3 DNA reads TGTGCCAGCAGTTTTGCTTCCGATCAGCCCCAGCATTTT. The V gene is TRBV12-3 or TRBV12-4, the J gene TRBJ1-5, with D unclear. V was clipped by 3 bases and J by 5 bases, with 8 bases between them. This CDR3 has 13 amino acids.

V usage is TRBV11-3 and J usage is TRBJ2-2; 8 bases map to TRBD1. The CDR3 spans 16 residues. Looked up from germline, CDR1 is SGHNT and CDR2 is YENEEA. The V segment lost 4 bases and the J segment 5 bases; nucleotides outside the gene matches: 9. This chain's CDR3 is CASSSGLTGDTGELFF. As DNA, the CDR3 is TGTGCCAGCAGCTCCGGCCTGACAGGGGATACCGGGGAGCTGTTTTTT. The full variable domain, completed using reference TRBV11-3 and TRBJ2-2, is EAGVVQSPRYKIIEKKQPVAFWCNPISGHNTLYWYLQNLGQGPELLIRYENEEAVDDSQLPKDRFSAERLKGVDSTLKIQPAELGDSAVYLCASSSGLTGDTGELFFGEGSRLTVL.

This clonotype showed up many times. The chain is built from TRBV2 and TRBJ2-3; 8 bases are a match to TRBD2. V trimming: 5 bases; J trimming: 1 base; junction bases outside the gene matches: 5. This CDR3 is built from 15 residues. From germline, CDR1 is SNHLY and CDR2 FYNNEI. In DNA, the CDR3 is TGTGCCAGCAGTCGACTAGCGCCCCGCACAGATACGCAGTATTTT. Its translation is CASSRLAPRTDTQYF.

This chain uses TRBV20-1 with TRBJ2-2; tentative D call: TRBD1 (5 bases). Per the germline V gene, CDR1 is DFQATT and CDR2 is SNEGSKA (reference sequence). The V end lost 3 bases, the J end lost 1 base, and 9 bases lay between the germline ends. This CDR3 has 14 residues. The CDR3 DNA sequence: TGCAGTGCTAGCAGGGATTTGAACACCGGGGAGCTGTTTTTT. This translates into CSASRDLNTGELFF.

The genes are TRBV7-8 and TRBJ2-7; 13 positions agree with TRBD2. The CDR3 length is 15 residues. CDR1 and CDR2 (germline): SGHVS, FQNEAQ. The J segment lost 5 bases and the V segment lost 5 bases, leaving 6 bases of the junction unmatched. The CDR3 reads CASSPRLAGGDEQYV. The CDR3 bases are TGTGCCAGCAGCCCACGACTAGCGGGAGGCGACGAGCAGTACGTC.

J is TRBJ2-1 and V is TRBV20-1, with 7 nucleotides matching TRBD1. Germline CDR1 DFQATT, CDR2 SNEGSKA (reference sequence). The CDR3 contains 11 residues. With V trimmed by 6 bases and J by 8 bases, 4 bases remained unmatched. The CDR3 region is CSATGVDEQFF. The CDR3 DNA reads TGCAGTGCCACAGGGGTCGATGAGCAGTTCTTC.

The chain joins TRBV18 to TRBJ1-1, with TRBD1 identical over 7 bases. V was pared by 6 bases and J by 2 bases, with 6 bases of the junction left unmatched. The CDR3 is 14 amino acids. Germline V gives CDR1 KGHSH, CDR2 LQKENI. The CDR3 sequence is CASSSGTDNTEAFF. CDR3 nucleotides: TGTGCCAGCTCCTCCGGGACAGATAACACTGAAGCTTTCTTT. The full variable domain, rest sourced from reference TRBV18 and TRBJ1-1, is NAGVMQNPRHLVRRRGQEARLRCSPMKGHSHVYWYRQLPEEGLKFMVYLQKENIIDESGMPKERFSAEFPKEGPSILRIQQVVRGDSAAYFCASSSGTDNTEAFFGQGTRLTVV.

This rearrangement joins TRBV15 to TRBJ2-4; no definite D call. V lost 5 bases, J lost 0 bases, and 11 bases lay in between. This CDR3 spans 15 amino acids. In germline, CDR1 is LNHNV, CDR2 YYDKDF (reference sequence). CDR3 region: CATSVQSLAKNIQYF. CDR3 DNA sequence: TGTGCCACCAGCGTGCAGTCACTAGCCAAAAACATTCAGTACTTC.

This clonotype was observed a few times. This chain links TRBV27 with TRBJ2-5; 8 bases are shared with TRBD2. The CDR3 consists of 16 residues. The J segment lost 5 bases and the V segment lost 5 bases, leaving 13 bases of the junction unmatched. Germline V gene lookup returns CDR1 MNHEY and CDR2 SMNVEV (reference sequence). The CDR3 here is CASSPREGVIGETQYF. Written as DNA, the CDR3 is TGTGCCAGCAGTCCCCGGGAGGGAGTGATAGGGGAGACCCAGTACTTC.

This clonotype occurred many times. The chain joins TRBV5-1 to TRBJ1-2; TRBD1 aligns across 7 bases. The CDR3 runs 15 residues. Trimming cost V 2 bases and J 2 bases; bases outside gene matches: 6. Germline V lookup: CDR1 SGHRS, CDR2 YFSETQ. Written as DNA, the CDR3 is TGCGCCAGCAGCTTATCAGGACAGGACAACTATGGCTACACCTTC. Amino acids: CASSLSGQDNYGYTF. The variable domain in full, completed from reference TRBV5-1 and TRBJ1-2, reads KAGVTQTPRYLIKTRGQQVTLSCSPISGHRSVSWYQQTPGQGLQFLFEYFSETQRNKGNFPGRFSGRQFSNSRSEMNVSTLELGDSALYLCASSLSGQDNYGYTFGSGTRLTVV.

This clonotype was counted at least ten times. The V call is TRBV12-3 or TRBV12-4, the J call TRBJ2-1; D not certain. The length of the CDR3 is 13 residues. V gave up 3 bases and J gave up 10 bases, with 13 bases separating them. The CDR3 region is CASSLASFQEQFF. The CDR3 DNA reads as TGTGCCAGCAGTTTGGCCTCTTTTCAGGAGCAGTTCTTC.

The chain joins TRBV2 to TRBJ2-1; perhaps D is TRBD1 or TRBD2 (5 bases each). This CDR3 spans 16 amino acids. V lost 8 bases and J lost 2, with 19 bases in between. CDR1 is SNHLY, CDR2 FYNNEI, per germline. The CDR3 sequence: CASSRLKLGAYNEQFF. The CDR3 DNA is TGTGCCAGCTCCAGACTAAAACTAGGGGCCTACAATGAGCAGTTCTTC.

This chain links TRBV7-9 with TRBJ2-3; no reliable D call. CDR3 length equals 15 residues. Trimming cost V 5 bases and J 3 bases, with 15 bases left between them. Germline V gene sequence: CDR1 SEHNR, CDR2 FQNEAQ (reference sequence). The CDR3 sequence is CASSPGASQTDTQYF. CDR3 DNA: TGTGCCAGCAGCCCTGGCGCTAGTCAGACAGATACGCAGTATTTT. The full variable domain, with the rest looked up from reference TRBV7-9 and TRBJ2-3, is DTGVSQNPRHKITKRGQNVTFRCDPISEHNRLYWYRQTLGQGPEFLTYFQNEAQLEKSRLLSDRFSAERPKGSFSTLEIQRTEQGDSAMYLCASSPGASQTDTQYFGPGTRLTVL.